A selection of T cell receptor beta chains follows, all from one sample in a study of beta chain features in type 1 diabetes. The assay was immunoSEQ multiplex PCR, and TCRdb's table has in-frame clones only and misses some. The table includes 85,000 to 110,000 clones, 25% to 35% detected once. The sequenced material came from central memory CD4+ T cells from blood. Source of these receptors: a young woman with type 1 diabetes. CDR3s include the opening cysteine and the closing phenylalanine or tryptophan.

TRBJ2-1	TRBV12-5	CASGPYGPDRNYNEQFF
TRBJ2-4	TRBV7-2	CAGRPTGEENIQYF
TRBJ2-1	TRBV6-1	CASRVGREERNEQFF
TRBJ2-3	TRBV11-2	CASSLGQGNTDTQYF
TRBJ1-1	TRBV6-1	CASSRDRGNTEAFF
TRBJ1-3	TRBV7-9	CASSFGRSSGNTIYF
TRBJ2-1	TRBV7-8	CASSPGTGSSYNEQFF
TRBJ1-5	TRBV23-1	CADDRASQPQHF
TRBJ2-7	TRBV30	CAWSRQGAEQYF
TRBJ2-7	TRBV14	CASSPGGSTRRDF
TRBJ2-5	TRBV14	CASRQAGETQYF
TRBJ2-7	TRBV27	CASKPGTSGAYEQYF
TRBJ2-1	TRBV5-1	CASSLAGVVAQDNEQFF
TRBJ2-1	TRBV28	CASSFEGTAYNEQFF
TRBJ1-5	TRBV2	CASSGGLPNQPQHF
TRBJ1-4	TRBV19	CASNTGHNEKLFF
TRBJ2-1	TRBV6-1	CASRGGSSYNEQFF
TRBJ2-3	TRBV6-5	CASSYLGLASTDTQYF
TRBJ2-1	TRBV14	CASSQVASPYNEQFF
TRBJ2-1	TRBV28	CASSYFFTRSGYNEQFF
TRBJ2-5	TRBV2	CASSRGLGPLEKQYF
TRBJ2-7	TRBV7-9	CASSSIGYRENYEQYF
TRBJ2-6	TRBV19	CASSIAWGLRSGANVLTF
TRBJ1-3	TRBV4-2	CASSQDWGQGTHSGNTIYF
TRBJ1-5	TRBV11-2	CASSLGRDQPQHF
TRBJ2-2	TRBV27	CASNNQGAWAGELFF
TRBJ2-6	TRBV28	CASSPGTGANVLTF
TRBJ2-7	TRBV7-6	CASSSGQGITYEQYF
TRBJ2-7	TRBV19	CASSRGPAPYEQYF
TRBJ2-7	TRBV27	CASSSLTGRLYEQYF
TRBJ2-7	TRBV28	CASRTSGSSYEQYF
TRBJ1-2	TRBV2	CASGRQGDYGYTF
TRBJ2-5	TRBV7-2	CASTQGRTQETQYF
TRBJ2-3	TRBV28	CASSLGGIGTDTQYF
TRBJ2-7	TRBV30	CTWTSSSIGYEQYF
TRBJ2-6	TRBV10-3	CASLPGQGARGANVLTF
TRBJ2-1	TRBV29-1	CSVVVTGGNEQFF
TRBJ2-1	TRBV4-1	CASSQRGLAQFF
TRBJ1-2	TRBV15	CATSLPGGLNYGYTF
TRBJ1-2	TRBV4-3	CASSQDSSAGYGYTF
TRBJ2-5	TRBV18	CASSPGSQETQYF
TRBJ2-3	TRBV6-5	CASSLSFSTDTQYF
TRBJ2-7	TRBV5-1	CASSLGVGTSSGQYF
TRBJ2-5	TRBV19	CASSIAGVQYF
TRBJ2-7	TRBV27	CASSLIPRQDYEQYF
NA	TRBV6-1	CASRRTSGSNEQFF
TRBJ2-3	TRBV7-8	CASSLDREQGTQYF
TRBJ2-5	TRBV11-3	CASSQLGPLPGTETQYF
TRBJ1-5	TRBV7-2	CASSLDSQGIYQPQHF
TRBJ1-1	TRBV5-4	CASSLGGNTEAFF
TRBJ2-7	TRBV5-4	CASSLGFGGGREQYF
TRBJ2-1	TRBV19	CASSVSGSAKVEQFF
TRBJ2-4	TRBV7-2	CASSYGEGDQYF